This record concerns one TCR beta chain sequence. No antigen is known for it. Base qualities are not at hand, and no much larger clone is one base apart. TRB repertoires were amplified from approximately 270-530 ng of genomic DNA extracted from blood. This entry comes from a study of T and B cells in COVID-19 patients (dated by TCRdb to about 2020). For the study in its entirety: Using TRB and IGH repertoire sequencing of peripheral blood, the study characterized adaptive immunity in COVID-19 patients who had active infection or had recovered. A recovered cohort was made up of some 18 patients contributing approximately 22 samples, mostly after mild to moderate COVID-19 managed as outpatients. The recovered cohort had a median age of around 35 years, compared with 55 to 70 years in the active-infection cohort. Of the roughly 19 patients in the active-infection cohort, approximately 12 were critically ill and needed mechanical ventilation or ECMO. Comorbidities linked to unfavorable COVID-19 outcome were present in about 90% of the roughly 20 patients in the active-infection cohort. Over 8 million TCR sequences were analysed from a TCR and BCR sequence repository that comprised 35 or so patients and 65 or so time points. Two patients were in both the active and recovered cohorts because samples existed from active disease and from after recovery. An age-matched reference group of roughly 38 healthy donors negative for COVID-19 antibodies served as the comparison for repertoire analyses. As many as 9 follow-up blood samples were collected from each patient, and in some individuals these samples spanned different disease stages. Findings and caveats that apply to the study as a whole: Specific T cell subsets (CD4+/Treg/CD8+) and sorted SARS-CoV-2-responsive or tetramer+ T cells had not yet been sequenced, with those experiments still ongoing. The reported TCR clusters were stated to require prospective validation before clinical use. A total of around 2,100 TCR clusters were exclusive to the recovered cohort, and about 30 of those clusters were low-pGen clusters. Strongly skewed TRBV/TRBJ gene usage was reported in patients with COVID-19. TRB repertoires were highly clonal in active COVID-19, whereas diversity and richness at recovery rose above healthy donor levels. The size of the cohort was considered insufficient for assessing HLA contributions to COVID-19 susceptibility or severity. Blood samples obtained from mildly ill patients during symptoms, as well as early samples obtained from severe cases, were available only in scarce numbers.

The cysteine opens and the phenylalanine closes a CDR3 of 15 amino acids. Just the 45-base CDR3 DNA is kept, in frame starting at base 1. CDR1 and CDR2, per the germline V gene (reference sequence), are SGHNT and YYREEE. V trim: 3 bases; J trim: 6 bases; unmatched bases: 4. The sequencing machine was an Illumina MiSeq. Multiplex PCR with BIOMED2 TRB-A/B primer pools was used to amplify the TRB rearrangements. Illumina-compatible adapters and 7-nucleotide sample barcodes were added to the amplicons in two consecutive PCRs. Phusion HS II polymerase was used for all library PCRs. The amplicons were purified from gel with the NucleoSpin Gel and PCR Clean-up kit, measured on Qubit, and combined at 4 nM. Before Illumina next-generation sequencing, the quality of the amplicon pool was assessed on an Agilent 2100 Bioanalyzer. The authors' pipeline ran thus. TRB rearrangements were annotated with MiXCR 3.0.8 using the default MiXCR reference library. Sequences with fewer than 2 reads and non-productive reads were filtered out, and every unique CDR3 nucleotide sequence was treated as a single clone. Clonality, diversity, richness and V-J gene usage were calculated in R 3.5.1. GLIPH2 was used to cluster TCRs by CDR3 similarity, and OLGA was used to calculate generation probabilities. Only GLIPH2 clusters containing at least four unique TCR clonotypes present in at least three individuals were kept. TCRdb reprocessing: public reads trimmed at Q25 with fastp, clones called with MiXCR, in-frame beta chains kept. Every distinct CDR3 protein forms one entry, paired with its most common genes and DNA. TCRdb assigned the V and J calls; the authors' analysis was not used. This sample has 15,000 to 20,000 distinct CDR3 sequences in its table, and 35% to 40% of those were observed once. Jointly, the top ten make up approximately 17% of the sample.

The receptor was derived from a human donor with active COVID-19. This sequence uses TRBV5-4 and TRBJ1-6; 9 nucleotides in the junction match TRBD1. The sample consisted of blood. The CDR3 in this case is CASSSPGQGNSPLHF. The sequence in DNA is TGTGCCAGCAGCTCGCCGGGACAGGGTAATTCACCCCTCCACTTT.